This entry lists 29 T cell receptor beta chains sequenced from one sample in a study of blood T cell repertoires in COVID-19. Assay: immunoSEQ multiplex PCR; the TCRdb copy retains only in-frame clones and omits some. The sample comprises roughly 160,000 clones, 90% of which are singletons, and roughly 0.56% rests with the top ten. The specimen sequenced was peripheral blood. The receptors were gathered from a man aged 50-60 years with acute or convalescent COVID-19.

This rearrangement joins TRBV3-1 (or the pseudogene TRBV3-2) to TRBJ1-6; 9 bases fit TRBD1. This CDR3 has 14 amino acids. Germline assignment: CDR1 LGHDT and CDR2 YNNKEL (reference sequence). With 2 bases clipped from V and 8 bases from J, the junction kept 1 base outside the gene matches. The CDR3 protein is CASSQWDRDSPLHF. DNA of the CDR3: TGTGCCAGCAGCCAATGGGACAGGGATTCACCCCTCCACTTT.

Only one count was recorded for this clone. The chain has TRBV6-5 and TRBJ1-1, with TRBD1 matching 7 bases. The CDR3 runs to 13 residues. V lost 10 bases and J lost 4; bases outside the gene matches: 9. Germline V lookup: CDR1 MNHEY, CDR2 SVGAGI. CDR3: CATQVPGGTEAFF. For the CDR3, the DNA is TGTGCCACCCAGGTCCCAGGGGGCACTGAAGCTTTCTTT.

The V gene is TRBV5-1, the J gene TRBJ2-5; 12 bases are shared with TRBD1. Germline assignment: CDR1 SGHRS and CDR2 YFSETQ. The CDR3 has 15 amino acids. V lost 0 bases, J lost 9 bases, and 6 bases stayed unmatched. Here the CDR3 reads CASSLAGTGGEAQYF. The CDR3 DNA reads as TGCGCCAGCAGCTTGGCTGGGACAGGGGGCGAGGCCCAGTACTTC.

The V gene is TRBV19, the J gene TRBJ2-3; 8 bases agree with TRBD1. The CDR3 covers 15 residues. CDR1 is LNHDA and CDR2 is SQIVND in the germline V gene (reference sequence). Unmatched junction bases numbered 6, after V lost 5 bases and J lost 2 bases. The CDR3 loop reads CASSATGVHTDTQYF. The DNA of the CDR3 is TGTGCCAGTAGTGCGACAGGGGTACACACAGATACGCAGTATTTT.

The rearrangement joins TRBV7-2 to TRBJ2-5; 8 bases align to TRBD1. Trimming cost V 3 bases and J 5 bases; bases outside gene matches: 5. The CDR3 runs 14 residues. CDR1 is SGHTA, CDR2 FQGNSA, per germline. The CDR3 spells CASSFNGDRETQYF. CDR3 sequence (DNA): TGTGCCAGCAGCTTTAACGGGGACAGGGAGACCCAGTACTTC.

This chain links TRBV6-5 with TRBJ1-5; D gene ambiguous. Germline V gives CDR1 MNHEY, CDR2 SVGAGI. V was cut by 0 bases and J by 4 bases, with 10 bases left in between. The CDR3 runs 15 residues. CDR3 DNA: TGTGCCAGCAGTTACTCGAGTGGTTTTAATCAGCCCCAGCATTTT. It encodes CASSYSSGFNQPQHF.

The chain recombines TRBV19 with TRBJ2-3, with 12 bases matching TRBD2. CDR3 length: 16 residues. The V segment lost 5 bases and the J segment 4 bases; nucleotides outside the gene matches: 7. The germline CDR1 and CDR2 sequences are LNHDA and SQIVND (reference sequence). Here the CDR3 reads CASSRASGGASDTQYF. CDR3 in DNA: TGTGCCAGTAGTCGCGCTAGCGGGGGGGCCTCAGATACGCAGTATTTT.

The chain has TRBV10-2 and TRBJ2-5; 11 bases fit TRBD2. The CDR3 has 14 residues. Germline CDR1 WSHSY, CDR2 SAAADI. V shed 5 bases and J 5 bases; nucleotides not matched to a gene: 4. The CDR3 spells CASSPSGRRETQYF. The CDR3, as DNA: TGCGCCAGCAGTCCTAGCGGGAGGCGGGAGACCCAGTACTTC.

This sequence joins TRBV7-2 and TRBJ2-5, with D possibly being TRBD2 (6 bases). The V gene's germline CDR1 is SGHTA and CDR2 FQGNSA. CDR3 length: 16 amino acids. V lost 5 bases and J lost 2, with 18 bases in between. In nucleotides, the CDR3 is TGTGCCAGCAGCCTAAACGCGGGGACGGTGCAAGAGACCCAGTACTTC. Amino acid sequence: CASSLNAGTVQETQYF.

This clone was seen only a few times. The chain couples TRBV30 to TRBJ1-5; D is possibly TRBD1 (5 bases). Trimming took off 0 bases at V and 1 base at J, with 13 bases between the two ends. The germline V gene encodes CDR1 GTSNPN and CDR2 SVGIG (reference sequence). CDR3 length: 16 amino acids. The DNA of the CDR3 is TGTGCCTGGAGTGTACGGGGGGTCTGGAGCAATCAGCCCCAGCATTTT. It translates to CAWSVRGVWSNQPQHF.

V is TRBV6-1 and J is TRBJ1-5; TRBD1 aligns across 7 bases. This CDR3 has 14 residues. The germline CDR1 and CDR2 sequences are MNHNS and SASEGT. The ends lost 4 bases at V and 1 base at J; junction bases unmatched: 1. The CDR3 DNA reads TGTGCCAGCAGTGGACAGGGAAGCAATCAGCCCCAGCATTTT. Translation: CASSGQGSNQPQHF.

V and J are TRBV1 and TRBJ2-1; TRBD2, the table's D call, was not compared with the DNA. TRBV1 is flagged as a pseudogene. The CDR3 spans 18 residues. This CDR3 is CTSSPPGLAGGRSTEQFF. CDR3 nucleotide sequence: TGCACCAGCAGCCCCCCGGGACTAGCGGGAGGACGCTCTACTGAGCAGTTCTTC.

There are a few counts of this clone. The chain links TRBV19 to TRBJ2-7; D might be TRBD1 (7 bases). V was cut by 10 bases and J by 2 bases, with 21 bases left in between. CDR3 size: 15 residues. Germline CDR1 is LNHDA and CDR2 is SQIVND (reference sequence). CDR3 in DNA: TGTGCCAATTTAGGGGGCGGGAATGGAACCTACGAGCAGTACTTC. Protein sequence: CANLGGGNGTYEQYF.

The rearrangement links TRBV11-1 to TRBJ1-2; the D gene is possibly TRBD1 (5 bases). The CDR3 covers 14 residues. CDR1 is SGHAT and CDR2 is FQDESV in the germline V gene (reference sequence). Trimming pared 2 bases from V and 4 bases from J, leaving 11 bases between. The CDR3 spells CASSLNSGSYGYTF. For the CDR3, the DNA is TGTGCCAGCAGCTTAAATTCAGGGTCCTATGGCTACACCTTC. The variable domain in full, completed from reference TRBV11-1 and TRBJ1-2, reads EAEVAQSPRYKITEKSQAVAFWCDPISGHATLYWYRQILGQGPELLVQFQDESVVDDSQLPKDRFSAERLKGVDSTLKIQPAELGDSAMYLCASSLNSGSYGYTFGSGTRLTVV.

The chain combines TRBV15 with TRBJ1-1; 7 nucleotides line up with TRBD1. Germline CDR1 reads LNHNV; CDR2 reads YYDKDF (reference sequence). V trimming: 4 bases; J trimming: 3 bases; junction bases outside the gene matches: 8. CDR3 length: 15 amino acids. The CDR3 region has the DNA TGTGCCACCAGCACCCGACAGGGTGGAGACACTGAAGCTTTCTTT. The encoded protein is CATSTRQGGDTEAFF.

This clone has just a few counts. The chain combines TRBV24-1 with TRBJ2-3; 9 positions match TRBD2. This CDR3 contains 16 residues. CDR1 KGHDR and CDR2 SFDVKD come from the germline V gene. The junction had 10 bases not matched to a gene; V was cut back by 5 bases and J by 5 bases. This CDR3 reads CATSGWGRGGEDTQYF. CDR3 nucleotide sequence: TGTGCCACCAGTGGATGGGGGCGGGGGGGTGAAGATACGCAGTATTTT.

This clone was counted once. The V and J genes are TRBV14 and TRBJ2-1, with TRBD2 as a possible D gene (7 bases). Trimming took 1 base from V and 9 from J, leaving 16 bases between them. Germline CDR1 reads SGHDN; CDR2 reads FVKESK. There are 15 residues in the CDR3. CDR3 protein: CASSQVFGGGGEQFF. The DNA for the CDR3 is TGTGCCAGCAGCCAAGTTTTCGGGGGAGGGGGTGAGCAGTTCTTC.

The chain is built from TRBV6-5 and TRBJ2-1; 9 nucleotides agree with TRBD1. This CDR3 is built from 15 residues. V gave up 2 bases and J gave up 5 bases; unmatched junction bases: 4. CDR1 is MNHEY and CDR2 is SVGAGI in the germline V gene. CDR3 DNA: TGTGCCAGCAGTTACGGACAGGGGAGCGACAATGAGCAGTTCTTC. The encoded protein is CASSYGQGSDNEQFF.

About this clone itself: Distinct nucleotide sequences in the sample also encode this CDR3. The chain links TRBV6-2 or TRBV6-3 to TRBJ1-6, with D perhaps TRBD1 (5 bases). The CDR3 spans 15 residues. V was pared by 0 bases and J by 8 bases, with 11 bases between. Germline-derived CDR1 and CDR2 are MNHEY and SVGEGT. As DNA, the CDR3 is TGTGCCAGCAGTTACTCGGGGCGTGATGATTCACCCCTCCACTTT. It specifies CASSYSGRDDSPLHF.

This rearrangement joins TRBV5-1 to TRBJ2-2; TRBD1 matches at 9 bases. Germline V lookup: CDR1 SGHRS, CDR2 YFSETQ. The CDR3 length is 16 residues. Trimming removed 7 bases from V and 2 bases from J; junction bases left unmatched: 9. CDR3 nucleotides: TGCGCCAGCTGGCCCCTACAGGGGGCAAACACCGGGGAGCTGTTTTTT. It specifies CASWPLQGANTGELFF.

This chain connects TRBV2 to TRBJ2-1; 9 positions agree with TRBD2. V dropped 4 bases and J dropped 8; count of bases not matched to a gene: 3. In germline, CDR1 is SNHLY, CDR2 FYNNEI. This CDR3 contains 13 residues. The CDR3 nucleotides are TGTGCCAGCAGTGGACTAGCGGCCCATGAGCAGTTCTTC. Amino acids: CASSGLAAHEQFF.

The V and J genes are TRBV3-1 (or the pseudogene TRBV3-2) and TRBJ2-3; tentative D call: TRBD2 (6 bases). V was trimmed by 1 base and J by 10 bases, leaving 21 bases between them. The CDR3 covers 16 residues. The germline V gene encodes CDR1 LGHDT and CDR2 YNNKEL (reference sequence). This chain's CDR3 is CASSQGGRLGRRAQYF. The CDR3 DNA sequence: TGTGCCAGCAGCCAAGGTGGTAGGCTGGGGAGGAGGGCGCAGTATTTT.

This sequence joins TRBV7-9 and TRBJ2-7; D may be TRBD1 (6 bases). Trimming pared 5 bases from V and 4 bases from J, leaving 15 bases between. CDR3 length: 14 amino acids. The V gene's germline CDR1 is SEHNR and CDR2 FQNEAQ (reference sequence). CDR3 amino acids: CASSPEGVRYEQYF. CDR3 DNA sequence: TGTGCCAGCAGCCCCGAGGGGGTTAGGTACGAGCAGTACTTC.

The V call is TRBV9, the J call TRBJ1-1; TRBD1 aligns across 7 bases. The CDR3 covers 16 residues. Germline V CDR1 and CDR2: SGDLS, YYNGEE. Germline trimming cut 4 bases from V and 6 bases from J; bases unmatched to any gene: 15. CDR3 in DNA: TGTGCCAGCAGCACCTCCCGACAGGGTGATGCGCCTGAAGCTTTCTTT. It specifies CASSTSRQGDAPEAFF.

V usage is TRBV10-2 and J usage is TRBJ1-6; D not certain. CDR3 length: 14 amino acids. Trimming pared 2 bases from V and 10 bases from J, leaving 12 bases between. Germline V gives CDR1 WSHSY, CDR2 SAAADI. The CDR3 region is CASSENGISSPLHF. The CDR3 nucleotides read TGCGCCAGCAGTGAGAACGGGATTAGCTCACCCCTCCACTTT.

In its sample, this clone was seen once. The rearrangement links TRBV19 to TRBJ2-1, with D perhaps TRBD1 (5 bases). CDR1 is LNHDA and CDR2 is SQIVND in the germline V gene (reference sequence). The V end lost 5 bases, the J end lost 5 bases, and 16 bases lay between the germline ends. CDR3 size: 15 residues. This CDR3 is CASSPYPGHNNEQFF. The CDR3 DNA is TGTGCCAGTAGTCCCTATCCAGGACATAACAATGAGCAGTTCTTC.

The chain combines TRBV7-2 with TRBJ2-2; D not resolved. Per germline, CDR1 SGHTA and CDR2 FQGNSA. The CDR3 covers 17 residues. V gave up 3 bases and J gave up 4 bases, with 18 bases separating them. The CDR3: CASSFMAEFFLTGELFF. In DNA form, the CDR3 reads TGTGCCAGCAGCTTTATGGCCGAATTTTTCCTCACCGGGGAGCTGTTTTTT.

The chain recombines TRBV14 with TRBJ2-5, with D tentatively TRBD1 (7 bases). V was pared by 1 base and J by 5 bases, with 11 bases between. Germline lookup yields CDR1 SGHDN and CDR2 FVKESK. The CDR3 totals 14 residues. Here the CDR3 DNA reads TGTGCCAGCAGCCAAGGGACAGGAGGGGAGACCCAGTACTTC. This translates into CASSQGTGGETQYF.

Here the CDR3 DNA reads TGTGCCAGTAGTATGACAGGGGACAAAAACATTCAGTACTTC. Protein: CASSMTGDKNIQYF. The chain combines TRBV19 with TRBJ2-4; 8 bases are shared with TRBD1. CDR1 and CDR2 (germline): LNHDA, SQIVND (reference sequence). V shed 3 bases and J 3 bases; nucleotides not matched to a gene: 1. The CDR3 extends over 14 amino acids.